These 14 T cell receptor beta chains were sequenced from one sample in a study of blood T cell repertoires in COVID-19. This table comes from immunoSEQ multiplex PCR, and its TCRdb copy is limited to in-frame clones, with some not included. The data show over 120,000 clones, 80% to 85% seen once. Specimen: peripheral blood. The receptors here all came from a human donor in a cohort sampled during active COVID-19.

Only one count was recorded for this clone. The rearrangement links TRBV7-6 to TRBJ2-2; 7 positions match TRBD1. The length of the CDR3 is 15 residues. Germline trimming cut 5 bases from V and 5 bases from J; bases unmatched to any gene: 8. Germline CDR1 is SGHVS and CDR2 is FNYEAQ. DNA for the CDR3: TGTGCCAGCAGCCTATCAGGGGGTTTTACCGGGGAGCTGTTTTTT. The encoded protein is CASSLSGGFTGELFF.

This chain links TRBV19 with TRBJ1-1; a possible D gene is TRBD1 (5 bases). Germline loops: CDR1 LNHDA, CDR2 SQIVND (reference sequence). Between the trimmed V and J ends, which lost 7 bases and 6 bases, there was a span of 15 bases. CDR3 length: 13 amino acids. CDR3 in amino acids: CASTPGLGPEAFF. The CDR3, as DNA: TGTGCCAGTACCCCAGGGCTAGGCCCTGAAGCTTTCTTT.

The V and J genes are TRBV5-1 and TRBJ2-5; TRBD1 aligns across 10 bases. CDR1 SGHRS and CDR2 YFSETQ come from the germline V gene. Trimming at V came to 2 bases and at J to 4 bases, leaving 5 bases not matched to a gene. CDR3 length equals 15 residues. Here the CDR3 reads CASSFSTGGGETQYF. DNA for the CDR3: TGCGCCAGCAGCTTCTCGACAGGGGGCGGAGAGACCCAGTACTTC.

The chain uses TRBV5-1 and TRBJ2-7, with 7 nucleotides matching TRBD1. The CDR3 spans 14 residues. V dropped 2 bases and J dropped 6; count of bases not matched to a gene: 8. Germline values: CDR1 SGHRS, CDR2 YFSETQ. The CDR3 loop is CASSFDRESGEQYF. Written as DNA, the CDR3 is TGCGCCAGCAGCTTTGACAGGGAGTCGGGCGAGCAGTACTTC.

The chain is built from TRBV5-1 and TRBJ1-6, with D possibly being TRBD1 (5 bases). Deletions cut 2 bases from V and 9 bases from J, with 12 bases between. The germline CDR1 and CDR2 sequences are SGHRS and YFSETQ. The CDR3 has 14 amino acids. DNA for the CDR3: TGCGCCAGCAGCTTAGGGGAATGGGGTTCACCCCTCCACTTT. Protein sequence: CASSLGEWGSPLHF.

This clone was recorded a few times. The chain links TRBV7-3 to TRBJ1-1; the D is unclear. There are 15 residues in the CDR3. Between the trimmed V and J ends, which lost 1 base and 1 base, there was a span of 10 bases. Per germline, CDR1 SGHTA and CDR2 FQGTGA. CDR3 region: CASSLIAGGNTEAFF. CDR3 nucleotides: TGTGCCAGCAGCTTAATTGCAGGAGGGAACACTGAAGCTTTCTTT.

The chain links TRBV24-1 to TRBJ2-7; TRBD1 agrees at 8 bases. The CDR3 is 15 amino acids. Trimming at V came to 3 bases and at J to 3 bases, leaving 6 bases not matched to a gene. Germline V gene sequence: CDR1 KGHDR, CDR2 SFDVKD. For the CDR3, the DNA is TGTGCCACCAGTGATGGGCAGGGGGCCGGCTACGAGCAGTACTTC. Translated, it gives CATSDGQGAGYEQYF.

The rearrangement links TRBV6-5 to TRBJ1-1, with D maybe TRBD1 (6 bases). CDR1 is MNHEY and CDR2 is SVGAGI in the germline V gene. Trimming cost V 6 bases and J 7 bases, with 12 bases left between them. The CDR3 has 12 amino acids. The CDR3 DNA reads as TGTGCCAGCAGAAACAGGGCGGATGAAGCTTTCTTT. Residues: CASRNRADEAFF.

The CDR3 DNA sequence: TGTGCCAGCAGCTTCTCAGGGGTTACCGGGGAGCTGTTTTTT. Translating gives CASSFSGVTGELFF. The gene calls are TRBV11-3 and TRBJ2-2; D possibly corresponds to TRBD1 (6 bases). The CDR3 contains 14 residues. V was trimmed by 3 bases and J by 5 bases, leaving 10 bases between them. CDR1 SGHNT and CDR2 YENEEA come from the germline V gene.

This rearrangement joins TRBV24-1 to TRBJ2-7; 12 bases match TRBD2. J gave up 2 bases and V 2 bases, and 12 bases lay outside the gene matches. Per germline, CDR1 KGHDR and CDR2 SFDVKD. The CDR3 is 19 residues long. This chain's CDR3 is CATSDSIGVGLAGTYEQYF. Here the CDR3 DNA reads TGTGCCACCAGTGATTCCATAGGGGTGGGACTAGCGGGCACCTACGAGCAGTACTTC.

CDR3 nucleotide sequence: TGTGCCAGCACCCCACGCGGGGGTAATGGCTACACCTTC. It codes for CASTPRGGNGYTF. The V and J genes are TRBV6-6 and TRBJ1-2; possibly TRBD1 for D (5 bases). V lost 7 bases to trimming and J lost 6 bases, with 15 bases between them. The CDR3 extends over 13 amino acids. Germline CDR1 reads MNHNY; CDR2 reads SVGAGI (reference sequence).

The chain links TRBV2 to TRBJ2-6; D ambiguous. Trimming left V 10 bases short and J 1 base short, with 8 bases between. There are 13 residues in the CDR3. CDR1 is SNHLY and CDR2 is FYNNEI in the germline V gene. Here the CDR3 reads CATHESGANVLTF. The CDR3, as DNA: TGTGCCACCCATGAGTCTGGGGCCAACGTCCTGACTTTC.

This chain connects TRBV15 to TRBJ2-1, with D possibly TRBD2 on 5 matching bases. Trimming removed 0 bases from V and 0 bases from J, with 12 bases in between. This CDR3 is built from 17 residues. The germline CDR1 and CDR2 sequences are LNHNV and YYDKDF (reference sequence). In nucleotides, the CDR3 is TGTGCCACCAGCAGAGAACCTAGCCGGAGCTCCTACAATGAGCAGTTCTTC. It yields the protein CATSREPSRSSYNEQFF.

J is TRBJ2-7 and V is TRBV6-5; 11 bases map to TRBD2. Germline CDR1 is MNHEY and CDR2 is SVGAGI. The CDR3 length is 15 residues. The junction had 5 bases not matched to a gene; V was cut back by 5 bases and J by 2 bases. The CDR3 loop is CASSQLAGGAYEQYF. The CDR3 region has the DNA TGTGCCAGCAGTCAGCTAGCGGGAGGTGCCTACGAGCAGTACTTC.